Presented here are 26 T cell receptor beta chains from one specimen sequenced in a study of cytomegalovirus exposure and HLA in healthy donors. This PCR relied on a set of 60 Vbeta primers and 13 Jbeta primers. Measured with immunoSEQ multiplex PCR; TCRdb has only the in-frame clones, and not every one. In the table there are 100,000 or so clones, about 80% of which are singletons. The sequencing input was PBMCs. The origin of the receptors is a human donor in good health.

This clone came up a few times. The CDR3 region has the DNA TGTGCCAGCAGTAGGGCGGGCACTGAAGCTTTCTTT. This sequence encodes CASSRAGTEAFF. The chain combines TRBV28 with TRBJ1-1; D not certain. V was clipped by 5 bases and J by 4 bases, with 8 bases between them. The CDR3 consists of 12 residues. The germline V gene encodes CDR1 MDHEN and CDR2 SYDVKM.

Only one count was recorded for this clone. The J gene is TRBJ2-3, the V gene TRBV30; 7 nucleotides match TRBD1. Germline V gene data show CDR1 as GTSNPN and CDR2 as SVGIG (reference sequence). This CDR3 is built from 13 residues. The V segment lost 0 bases and the J segment 4 bases; nucleotides outside the gene matches: 1. CDR3 sequence reads: CAWSVQGPDTQYF. The CDR3 nucleotides are TGTGCCTGGAGTGTACAGGGGCCAGATACGCAGTATTTT.

The rearrangement uses TRBV4-1 and TRBJ1-2; D not resolved. The CDR3 contains 14 residues. V shed 2 bases and J shed 0 bases, with 7 bases lying between them. Germline V gives CDR1 MGHRA, CDR2 YSYEKL. The CDR3 protein is CASSQPGPNYGYTF. In nucleotides, the CDR3 is TGCGCCAGCAGCCAACCGGGTCCTAACTATGGCTACACCTTC.

The chain uses TRBV7-8 and TRBJ2-7, with 9 bases fitting TRBD1. The CDR3 spans 15 residues. The germline V gene has CDR1 SGHVS and CDR2 FQNEAQ. V trimming: 2 bases; J trimming: 3 bases; junction bases outside the gene matches: 5. CDR3 sequence: CASSLPGQGRYEQYF. The DNA of the CDR3 is TGTGCCAGCAGCTTACCCGGACAGGGGCGCTACGAGCAGTACTTC.

The rearrangement joins TRBV5-1 to TRBJ1-1; 8 bases map to TRBD1. The germline V gene has CDR1 SGHRS and CDR2 YFSETQ. The J segment lost 4 bases and the V segment lost 0 bases, leaving 8 bases of the junction unmatched. This CDR3 is 16 amino acids long. The CDR3 spells CASSLENRGGSTEAFF. CDR3 nucleotides: TGCGCCAGCAGCTTGGAAAACAGGGGGGGGAGCACTGAAGCTTTCTTT.

V gene TRBV11-3 combines with J gene TRBJ2-1, with a tentative D call TRBD2 (6 bases). The CDR3 length is 11 residues. Between the trimmed V and J ends, which lost 6 bases and 7 bases, there was a span of 7 bases. Germline-derived CDR1 and CDR2 are SGHNT and YENEEA. The CDR3 DNA is TGTGCCAGCAGGGGGGGTAATGAGCAGTTCTTC. It specifies CASRGGNEQFF.

The CDR3 region has the DNA TGTGCCAGCAGTCTCGGACTGTCTAATCAGCCCCAGCATTTT. It encodes CASSLGLSNQPQHF. The chain carries TRBV28 and TRBJ1-5, with D uncertain. Germline V gene data show CDR1 as MDHEN and CDR2 as SYDVKM. The length of the CDR3 is 14 residues. Between the trimmed V and J ends, which lost 5 bases and 4 bases, there was a span of 12 bases.

This clone was recorded a few times. The CDR3 here is CASRRDIGNTEAFF. The CDR3 DNA reads TGCGCCAGCAGGAGGGATATCGGGAACACTGAAGCTTTCTTT. The J gene is TRBJ1-1, the V gene TRBV10-1, with D unclear. Looked up from germline, CDR1 is WNHNN and CDR2 is SYGVQD (reference sequence). The V end was cut by 6 bases, the J end by 1 base, with 12 bases between. The CDR3 has 14 residues.

This chain uses TRBV27 with TRBJ1-1; D gene unclear. The CDR3 contains 13 residues. The ends were cut back, 8 bases at V and 5 bases at J, with 15 bases in the middle. In germline, CDR1 is MNHEY, CDR2 SMNVEV (reference sequence). CDR3 sequence: CASCRRLQTEAFF. The CDR3 nucleotides are TGTGCCAGCTGCCGGAGGCTCCAGACTGAAGCTTTCTTT.

V gene TRBV2 combines with J gene TRBJ2-1; 7 nucleotides match TRBD1. Germline assignment: CDR1 SNHLY and CDR2 FYNNEI. With 6 bases clipped from V and 4 bases from J, the junction kept 6 bases outside the gene matches. There are 14 residues in the CDR3. This CDR3 reads CASRGQVVYNEQFF. The CDR3 DNA reads TGTGCCAGCAGAGGACAGGTAGTTTACAATGAGCAGTTCTTC.

The genes are TRBV5-1 and TRBJ2-3; 9 positions agree with TRBD1. This CDR3 has 18 residues. The V gene's germline CDR1 is SGHRS and CDR2 YFSETQ. The V segment lost 6 bases and the J segment 4 bases; nucleotides outside the gene matches: 18. The CDR3 spells CASTPSPLGTGGPDTQYF. CDR3 nucleotides: TGCGCCAGCACCCCGAGCCCACTGGGCACAGGGGGCCCAGATACGCAGTATTTT.

The CDR3 region is CASSQVLERGSWEQFF. CDR3 coding DNA: TGTGCCAGCAGCCAAGTGTTGGAGAGGGGGAGTTGGGAGCAGTTCTTC. V is TRBV4-2 and J is TRBJ2-1, with D possibly being TRBD1 (6 bases). This CDR3 is 16 amino acids long. Germline V gene sequence: CDR1 LGHNA, CDR2 YNFKEQ. V lost 1 base to trimming and J lost 10 bases, with 20 bases between them.

The V gene is TRBV29-1, the J gene TRBJ2-7; 14 bases are a match to TRBD2. The germline CDR1 and CDR2 sequences are SQVTM and ANQGSEA. V lost 4 bases to trimming and J lost 4 bases; unmatched junction nucleotides: 3. There are 14 residues in the CDR3. CDR3 sequence (DNA): TGCAGCGTTGGACTAGCGGGGGGGATGTACGAGCAGTACTTC. This translates into CSVGLAGGMYEQYF.

The V gene is TRBV11-2, the J gene TRBJ1-2; TRBD1 might be the D (6 bases). Germline V lookup: CDR1 SGHAT, CDR2 FQNNGV. V lost 6 bases and J 3 bases, leaving 14 bases between the germline ends. This CDR3 has 14 amino acids. The CDR3 spells CASRKAGDHYGYTF. CDR3 sequence (DNA): TGTGCCAGCAGAAAAGCAGGGGACCACTATGGCTACACCTTC.

This chain links TRBV15 with TRBJ2-1; tentatively, D is TRBD1 (7 bases). V was cut by 4 bases and J by 9 bases, with 22 bases left in between. CDR1 and CDR2 (germline): LNHNV, YYDKDF (reference sequence). The CDR3 covers 16 residues. The DNA of the CDR3 is TGTGCCACCAGCATTGAAAGGGGGCCCCTCGGGGGTGAGCAGTTCTTC. The encoded protein is CATSIERGPLGGEQFF. The full variable domain, rest sourced from reference TRBV15 and TRBJ2-1, is DAMVIQNPRYQVTQFGKPVTLSCSQTLNHNVMYWYQQKSSQAPKLLFHYYDKDFNNEADTPDNFQSRRPNTSFCFLDIRSPGLGDTAMYLCATSIERGPLGGEQFFGPGTRLTVL.

The J gene is TRBJ1-2, the V gene TRBV28, with D possibly matching TRBD1 (6 bases). V was pared by 2 bases and J by 2 bases, with 15 bases between. The CDR3 spans 16 residues. CDR1 is MDHEN, CDR2 SYDVKM, per germline. The DNA for the CDR3 is TGTGCCAGCAGTTTAGGGGGGGCAGGAAACAACTATGGCTACACCTTC. Encoded protein: CASSLGGAGNNYGYTF.

This sequence joins TRBV9 and TRBJ1-1; 8 positions agree with TRBD1. Trimming removed 3 bases from V and 3 bases from J; junction bases left unmatched: 10. There are 16 residues in the CDR3. CDR1 SGDLS and CDR2 YYNGEE come from the germline V gene. In DNA form, the CDR3 reads TGTGCCAGCAGCGAGAGTGGCAGGGGGCTGTACACTGAAGCTTTCTTT. This gives the protein CASSESGRGLYTEAFF.

V is TRBV15 and J is TRBJ2-7; TRBD2 is a possible D gene (6 bases). Germline CDR1 LNHNV, CDR2 YYDKDF (reference sequence). The CDR3 extends over 14 amino acids. The germline V and J ends were trimmed by 0 bases and 6 bases, with 12 bases remaining between them. The CDR3 reads CATSRDGGKREQYF. Written as DNA, the CDR3 is TGTGCCACCAGCAGAGATGGGGGGAAGCGCGAGCAGTACTTC.

This clone was detected only once. The V and J genes are TRBV10-1 and TRBJ2-3, with TRBD2 matching 12 bases. Germline CDR1 and CDR2: WNHNN and SYGVQD (reference sequence). The CDR3 contains 14 residues. Trimming removed 8 bases from V and 0 bases from J; junction bases left unmatched: 0. CDR3 DNA: TGCGCCAGCGGGACTAGCGGGAGCACAGATACGCAGTATTTT. Residues: CASGTSGSTDTQYF.

The chain joins TRBV14 to TRBJ2-7; a weak D match, TRBD1 (5 bases). V shed 1 base and J shed 1 base, with 14 bases lying between them. Germline assignment: CDR1 SGHDN and CDR2 FVKESK. This CDR3 comprises 16 residues. As DNA, the CDR3 is TGTGCCAGCAGCCAAGCCTGGCAGGGCCCATCCTACGAGCAGTACTTC. It codes for CASSQAWQGPSYEQYF.

The chain uses TRBV15 and TRBJ2-7; a possible D gene is TRBD1 (6 bases). The CDR3 covers 15 residues. Trimming stripped 0 bases from V and 0 bases from J, with 9 bases between. CDR1 and CDR2 (germline): LNHNV, YYDKDF (reference sequence). The CDR3 DNA follows: TGTGCCACCAGCAGAGACGGACAGAGCTCCTACGAGCAGTACTTC. Translating gives CATSRDGQSSYEQYF.

A remark on this clone: A read error may produce the germline difference seen at one junction end. This chain joins TRBV7-2 and TRBJ2-7; 12 nucleotides line up with TRBD1. This CDR3 spans 15 amino acids. Germline V gene sequence: CDR1 SGHTA, CDR2 FQGNSA. The CDR3 DNA is TGTGCCAGCAGCCTGTCCGGGACAGGGGGCCAGAGGGAGTCATTC. Its translation: CASSLSGTGGQRESF.

The chain uses TRBV7-2 and TRBJ1-2, with 9 positions matching TRBD1. The CDR3 runs to 16 residues. Trimming took 7 bases from V and 4 from J; bases not matched to a gene: 13. Germline loops: CDR1 SGHTA, CDR2 FQGNSA. The CDR3 nucleotides are TGTGCCAGCACCCTTAGCCGGGACAGGGCCGGCTATGGCTACACCTTC. As protein: CASTLSRDRAGYGYTF. The whole variable domain, filled in from reference TRBV7-2 and TRBJ1-2, reads GAGVSQSPSNKVTEKGKDVELRCDPISGHTALYWYRQSLGQGLEFLIYFQGNSAPDKSGLPSDRFSAERTGGSVSTLTIQRTQQEDSAVYLCASTLSRDRAGYGYTFGSGTRLTVV.

The chain has TRBV5-1 and TRBJ2-5; 9 bases align to TRBD1. V shed 3 bases, J shed 3 bases, and the junction held 9 bases outside the gene matches. This CDR3 has 16 amino acids. Germline assignment: CDR1 SGHRS and CDR2 YFSETQ. The CDR3 coding sequence is TGCGCCAGCAGCTATCTCCCGGGACAGGGCAAAGAGACCCAGTACTTC. This translates into CASSYLPGQGKETQYF. The variable domain in full, completed from reference TRBV5-1 and TRBJ2-5, reads KAGVTQTPRYLIKTRGQQVTLSCSPISGHRSVSWYQQTPGQGLQFLFEYFSETQRNKGNFPGRFSGRQFSNSRSEMNVSTLELGDSALYLCASSYLPGQGKETQYFGPGTRLLVL.

J is TRBJ2-7 and V is TRBV6-1; 10 bases are shared with TRBD1. The CDR3 is made up of 14 amino acids. Trimming at V came to 4 bases and at J to 7 bases, leaving 7 bases not matched to a gene. Per the germline V gene, CDR1 is MNHNS and CDR2 is SASEGT. CDR3 nucleotides: TGTGCCAGCAGTGGACCGGGACAGGGGAGGGAGCAGTACTTC. Protein sequence: CASSGPGQGREQYF.

The V gene is TRBV5-5, the J gene TRBJ1-2; perhaps TRBD1 as D (5 bases). The germline V gene encodes CDR1 SGHKS and CDR2 YYEKEE (reference sequence). V was trimmed by 0 bases and J by 8 bases, leaving 14 bases between them. There are 14 residues in the CDR3. Written as DNA, the CDR3 is TGTGCCAGCAGCTTGGCCTTCGGGGGAGAGGGCTACACCTTC. This codes for CASSLAFGGEGYTF.